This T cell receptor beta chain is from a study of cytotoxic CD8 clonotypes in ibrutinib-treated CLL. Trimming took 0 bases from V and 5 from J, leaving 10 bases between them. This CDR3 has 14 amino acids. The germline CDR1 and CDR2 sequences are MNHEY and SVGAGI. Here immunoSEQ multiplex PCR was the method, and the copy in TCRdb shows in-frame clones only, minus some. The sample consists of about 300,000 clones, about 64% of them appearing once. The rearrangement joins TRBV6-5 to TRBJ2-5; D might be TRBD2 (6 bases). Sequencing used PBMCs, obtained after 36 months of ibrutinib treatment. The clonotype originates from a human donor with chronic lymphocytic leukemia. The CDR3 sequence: CASSYSGSGETQYF. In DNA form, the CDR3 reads TGTGCCAGCAGTTACTCAGGAAGCGGGGAGACCCAGTACTTC.